The 29 T cell receptor beta chains below all came from one sample that was sequenced in a study of early stage breast cancer tumors (dated by TCRdb to the late 2010s). To prepare the library, the immunoSEQ multiplex PCR assay was applied. TCRdb re-hosts the immuneACCESS table, in-frame sequences only. Its copies lack some clones; in the studies checked, an unresolved V gene accounts for under half of them, and the cause for the rest is not known. Counted in this sample were 50,000 or so clones; around 83% of them appeared once. In total, the top ten clones hold about 1.3% of the sample. Sequences were obtained from blood. The receptors stem from a person between 50 and 60 years old with breast cancer.

The gene calls are TRBV7-9 and TRBJ1-5; the D is unclear. V was pared by 1 base and J by 2 bases, with 12 bases between. CDR3 size: 16 residues. Germline V lookup: CDR1 SEHNR, CDR2 FQNEAQ (reference sequence). Here the CDR3 reads CASSLVSPSGNQPQHF. The CDR3 DNA is TGTGCCAGCAGCTTAGTGTCACCATCGGGCAATCAGCCCCAGCATTTT.

The chain carries TRBV6-5 and TRBJ2-7; 7 bases align to TRBD1. From germline, CDR1 is MNHEY and CDR2 SVGAGI. This CDR3 contains 15 residues. V lost 0 bases and J lost 0; bases outside the gene matches: 2. The CDR3 region has the DNA TGTGCCAGCAGTTACTCCCCAGGGGGCTCCTACGAGCAGTACTTC. Translating it yields CASSYSPGGSYEQYF.

The rearrangement links TRBV28 to TRBJ2-7; 7 nucleotides align to TRBD1. The trim removed 2 bases at V and 5 bases at J, leaving 9 bases unmatched. CDR1 is MDHEN, CDR2 SYDVKM, per germline. The CDR3 consists of 15 residues. The CDR3, as DNA: TGTGCCAGCAGTTTAAATAATGACAGGGCCCACGAGCAGTACTTC. Amino acid sequence: CASSLNNDRAHEQYF. Using reference TRBV28 and TRBJ2-7 for the parts outside the CDR3, the full variable domain is DVKVTQSSRYLVKRTGEKVFLECVQDMDHENMFWYRQDPGLGLRLIYFSYDVKMKEKGDIPEGYSVSREKKERFSLILESASTNQTSMYLCASSLNNDRAHEQYFGPGTRLTVT.

This clone was observed a single time. The chain couples TRBV14 to TRBJ2-3, with 9 bases identical to TRBD2. Germline V gene lookup returns CDR1 SGHDN and CDR2 FVKESK. V was clipped by 4 bases and J by 6 bases; unmatched bases: 5. The CDR3 has 14 residues. The CDR3 reads CASSLAGVADTQYF. The CDR3 bases are TGTGCCAGCAGCCTAGCGGGGGTAGCGGATACGCAGTATTTT.

This chain joins TRBV6-5 and TRBJ1-5; D gene uncertain. Per germline, CDR1 MNHEY and CDR2 SVGAGI. CDR3 length equals 15 residues. V was trimmed by 0 bases and J by 2 bases, leaving 8 bases between them. As DNA, the CDR3 is TGTGCCAGCAGTTACTCCCCGGACGGCAATCAGCCCCAGCATTTT. Its translation: CASSYSPDGNQPQHF.

The chain links TRBV29-1 to TRBJ1-1; D not resolved. The ends were cut back, 3 bases at V and 1 base at J, with 6 bases in the middle. CDR1 and CDR2 from the germline V gene are SQVTM and ANQGSEA. The CDR3 sequence is 12 residues long. For the CDR3, the DNA is TGCAGCGTTGAGCTTAGGAACACTGAAGCTTTCTTT. This sequence encodes CSVELRNTEAFF.

The CDR3 here is CASSPGQGREKLFF. CDR3 nucleotides: TGTGCCAGCTCACCAGGTCAGGGGAGGGAAAAACTGTTTTTT. V is TRBV18 and J is TRBJ1-4; D is possibly TRBD1 (6 bases). Trimming left V 2 bases short and J 8 bases short, with 12 bases between. The CDR3 is 14 residues long. CDR1 and CDR2 from the germline V gene are KGHSH and LQKENI. The whole variable domain, filled in from reference TRBV18 and TRBJ1-4, reads NAGVMQNPRHLVRRRGQEARLRCSPMKGHSHVYWYRQLPEEGLKFMVYLQKENIIDESGMPKERFSAEFPKEGPSILRIQQVVRGDSAAYFCASSPGQGREKLFFGSGTQLSVL.

The V gene is TRBV19, the J gene TRBJ2-7; TRBD1 matches 9 bases. Germline CDR1 LNHDA, CDR2 SQIVND (reference sequence). The CDR3 extends over 15 amino acids. Trimming at V came to 4 bases and at J to 2 bases, leaving 6 bases not matched to a gene. CDR3 nucleotides: TGTGCCAGTAGTACCACCGGGACAGGGACCTACGAGCAGTACTTC. Translation gives CASSTTGTGTYEQYF.

The chain has TRBV7-2 and TRBJ1-2; the D gene is possibly TRBD1 (5 bases). Germline V gene sequence: CDR1 SGHTA, CDR2 FQGNSA. The CDR3 is made up of 14 amino acids. Trimming took off 1 base at V and 5 bases at J, with 11 bases between the two ends. CDR3 loop: CASSLDGTVYGYTF. Here the CDR3 DNA reads TGTGCCAGCAGCTTAGATGGGACGGTATATGGCTACACCTTC.

The chain combines TRBV30 with TRBJ1-5; 7 positions agree with TRBD1. Germline V gives CDR1 GTSNPN, CDR2 SVGIG (reference sequence). CDR3 length equals 14 residues. J lost 2 bases, V lost 2 bases, and 3 bases had no gene match. This chain's CDR3 is CAWSLGGGNQPQHF. In nucleotides, the CDR3 is TGTGCCTGGAGTTTAGGGGGCGGCAATCAGCCCCAGCATTTT. The complete variable domain, with remaining parts taken from reference TRBV30 and TRBJ1-5, reads SQTIHQWPATLVQPVGSPLSLECTVEGTSNPNLYWYRQAAGRGLQLLFYSVGIGQISSEVPQNLSASRPQDRQFILSSKKLLLSDSGFYLCAWSLGGGNQPQHFGDGTRLSIL.

The chain has TRBV11-2 and TRBJ2-6; D ambiguous. Germline V gene sequence: CDR1 SGHAT, CDR2 FQNNGV. V lost 4 bases and J 0 bases, leaving 10 bases between the germline ends. The CDR3 covers 16 residues. Written as DNA, the CDR3 is TGTGCCAGCAGCTCTGCTGGGTACTCTGGGGCCAACGTCCTGACTTTC. Residues: CASSSAGYSGANVLTF.

This clone was observed once. The CDR3: CASSENDSRYSNQPQHF. CDR3 bases: TGTGCCAGCAGTGAGAATGACTCCCGCTATAGCAATCAGCCCCAGCATTTT. The chain employs TRBV2 and TRBJ1-5; D gene ambiguous. V shed 3 bases and J shed 0 bases, with 15 bases lying between them. The CDR3 contains 17 residues. Per the germline V gene, CDR1 is SNHLY and CDR2 is FYNNEI.

This clone was detected a few times. CDR3 sequence: CASSEMGTGAYEQYF. In DNA form, the CDR3 reads TGTGCCAGCAGTGAAATGGGGACGGGAGCCTACGAGCAGTACTTC. This sequence joins TRBV2 and TRBJ2-7, with D perhaps matching TRBD2 (6 bases). V was clipped by 2 bases and J by 2 bases, with 13 bases between them. The CDR3 loop spans 15 amino acids. The germline CDR1 and CDR2 sequences are SNHLY and FYNNEI.

This clone was seen more than once but under ten times. CDR3 sequence: CASSYSSRGPSYGYTF. The CDR3 DNA sequence: TGTGCCAGCAGTTACTCGAGTAGAGGGCCCTCATATGGCTACACCTTC. The chain links TRBV6-5 to TRBJ1-2; D is undetermined. The CDR3 has 16 amino acids. Trimming removed 0 bases from V and 5 bases from J, with 16 bases in between. From germline, CDR1 is MNHEY and CDR2 SVGAGI.

This chain links TRBV7-8 with TRBJ1-5; the D is unclear. This CDR3 has 15 residues. Germline V lookup: CDR1 SGHVS, CDR2 FQNEAQ. Between the trimmed V and J ends, which lost 6 bases and 0 bases, there was a span of 12 bases. The CDR3 loop is CASSRWAVSNQPQHF. The CDR3 nucleotides are TGTGCCAGCAGTCGCTGGGCGGTTAGCAATCAGCCCCAGCATTTT.

The gene calls are TRBV28 and TRBJ2-7; 9 bases fit TRBD2. The CDR3 runs 15 residues. The junction had 7 bases not matched to a gene; V was cut back by 7 bases and J by 0 bases. Germline loops: CDR1 MDHEN, CDR2 SYDVKM. The CDR3 is CASMGSGGPSYEQYF. CDR3 sequence (DNA): TGTGCCAGCATGGGTAGCGGGGGTCCCTCCTACGAGCAGTACTTC.

This sequence joins TRBV6-4 and TRBJ2-1; maybe TRBD2 (5 bases). The CDR3 extends over 13 amino acids. The germline V and J ends were trimmed by 8 bases and 0 bases, with 8 bases remaining between them. Germline V gene data show CDR1 as MRHNA and CDR2 as SNTAGT. For the CDR3, the DNA is TGTGCCAGCGTAACTAGCTCCTACAATGAGCAGTTCTTC. This translates into CASVTSSYNEQFF.

The chain links TRBV7-2 to TRBJ1-2; D is possibly TRBD1 (6 bases). The V and J ends lost 3 bases and 4 bases respectively, with 12 bases between them. Looked up from germline, CDR1 is SGHTA and CDR2 is FQGNSA. The length of the CDR3 is 14 residues. The CDR3 here is CASSLQGPIYGYTF. For the CDR3, the DNA is TGTGCCAGCAGCTTGCAGGGGCCCATCTATGGCTACACCTTC.

The rearrangement links TRBV11-2 to TRBJ2-5; TRBD2 aligns across 11 bases. CDR1 SGHAT and CDR2 FQNNGV come from the germline V gene. CDR3 length: 17 amino acids. The ends lost 0 bases at V and 5 bases at J; junction bases unmatched: 8. Written as DNA, the CDR3 is TGTGCCAGCAGCTTAGAGGGTCTAGCGGGAGGCGGGGAGACCCAGTACTTC. Translating gives CASSLEGLAGGGETQYF.

The chain is built from TRBV9 and TRBJ2-1; tentative D call: TRBD2 (5 bases). Trimming stripped 2 bases from V and 0 bases from J, with 12 bases between. The V gene's germline CDR1 is SGDLS and CDR2 YYNGEE. The CDR3 totals 16 residues. CDR3 sequence: CASSVSAVSSYNEQFF. In DNA form, the CDR3 reads TGTGCCAGCAGCGTCTCAGCGGTTTCCTCCTACAATGAGCAGTTCTTC.

V and J are TRBV19 and TRBJ1-5; D might be TRBD1 (5 bases). Germline CDR1 is LNHDA and CDR2 is SQIVND (reference sequence). With 9 bases removed from V and 4 bases from J, the gap between germline ends came to 16 bases. This CDR3 comprises 14 residues. CDR3 in DNA: TGTGCCAGCCGGGGGGGGTGGAGTAATCAGCCCCAGCATTTT. This gives the protein CASRGGWSNQPQHF.

This clone occurred once. This chain links TRBV18 with TRBJ2-7; D gene ambiguous. The CDR3 covers 12 residues. V shed 4 bases and J shed 3 bases, with 7 bases lying between them. Germline V lookup: CDR1 KGHSH, CDR2 LQKENI. CDR3 in amino acids: CASSRVGYEQYF. As DNA, the CDR3 is TGTGCCAGCTCACGCGTGGGCTACGAGCAGTACTTC.

The V and J genes are TRBV10-2 and TRBJ1-2; 8 bases align to TRBD1. The germline V gene has CDR1 WSHSY and CDR2 SAAADI. The J segment lost 2 bases and the V segment lost 7 bases, leaving 9 bases of the junction unmatched. The CDR3 has 15 residues. Here the CDR3 DNA reads TGCGCCAGCACCCCGGCAGGGGGCGAGAACTATGGCTACACCTTC. It specifies CASTPAGGENYGYTF.

The chain recombines TRBV5-1 with TRBJ2-7; D is possibly TRBD1 (6 bases). The CDR3 runs to 15 residues. V was shortened by 0 bases and J by 5 bases, with 15 bases between the two germline ends. Germline V gene sequence: CDR1 SGHRS, CDR2 YFSETQ. The CDR3 nucleotides are TGCGCCAGCAGCTTGGGACAGGTGCCGACGGACGAGCAGTACTTC. Translated, it gives CASSLGQVPTDEQYF.

The V call is TRBV19, the J call TRBJ2-7; 11 nucleotides agree with TRBD2. The CDR3 totals 15 residues. V was clipped by 4 bases and J by 4 bases; unmatched bases: 6. The V gene's germline CDR1 is LNHDA and CDR2 SQIVND (reference sequence). CDR3 amino acids: CASSRSSGRGYEQYF. DNA for the CDR3: TGTGCCAGTAGTAGGAGTAGCGGGAGGGGGTACGAGCAGTACTTC. The full variable domain, completed using reference TRBV19 and TRBJ2-7, is DGGITQSPKYLFRKEGQNVTLSCEQNLNHDAMYWYRQDPGQGLRLIYYSQIVNDFQKGDIAEGYSVSREKKESFPLTVTSAQKNPTAFYLCASSRSSGRGYEQYFGPGTRLTVT.

This clone has just a few counts. The chain carries TRBV5-1 and TRBJ2-2; 7 positions agree with TRBD2. V was pared by 5 bases and J by 5 bases, with 9 bases of the junction left unmatched. Germline values: CDR1 SGHRS, CDR2 YFSETQ. This CDR3 is built from 15 residues. Written as DNA, the CDR3 is TGCGCCAGCAGACCGGGACTAACTTTGACCGGGGAGCTGTTTTTT. Translated: CASRPGLTLTGELFF.

This chain joins TRBV1 and TRBJ2-3; the D call of TRBD2 is as the table states it, not checked on the DNA. TRBV1 is classified as a pseudogene. The CDR3 runs 18 residues. The CDR3 DNA sequence: TGCACCAGCAGCCACCTCGAAGGGGCTAGCGGGGGGCCAGATACGCAGTATTTT. The encoded protein is CTSSHLEGASGGPDTQYF.

The J gene is TRBJ1-5, the V gene TRBV5-4; D may be TRBD1 (6 bases). The CDR3 runs 14 residues. CDR1 and CDR2 from the germline V gene are SGHNT and YYREEE (reference sequence). The V end lost 4 bases, the J end lost 5 bases, and 13 bases lay between the germline ends. The CDR3 coding sequence is TGTGCCAGCAGCACCCAGGGGCTGGATCAGCCCCAGCATTTT. Translated: CASSTQGLDQPQHF.

This clone was detected only a few times. This rearrangement joins TRBV7-9 to TRBJ2-2; 8 bases fit TRBD1. The CDR3 contains 15 residues. V lost 4 bases to trimming and J lost 3 bases; unmatched junction nucleotides: 4. Germline assignment: CDR1 SEHNR and CDR2 FQNEAQ (reference sequence). As DNA, the CDR3 is TGTGCCAGCAGCTCGAGGGACAGGTACACCGGGGAGCTGTTTTTT. Amino acid sequence: CASSSRDRYTGELFF.